A single sample gave rise to the 20 T cell receptor beta chains below, sequenced in a study of patients and donors after allogeneic stem cell transplantation (dated by TCRdb to 2019 to 2021). Libraries were built with RT-PCR. TCRdb shows the sequencer as NextSeq 550. TCRdb reprocessed the public reads (quality trimming at Q25 with fastp, clone calling with MiXCR) and kept in-frame beta chains. Every distinct CDR3 protein forms one entry, paired with its most common genes and DNA. In all, the sample holds 70,000 to 100,000 distinct CDR3 sequences, and around 5% of those were seen once. 2.5% to 3% of the sample is held by the ten biggest clonotypes. Sequenced input: blood, either unsorted or a sorted T cell fraction (not recorded which). The receptors were gathered from a human donor who was either an allogeneic HSCT recipient or a stem cell or donor lymphocyte infusion donor (not recorded which). It is not recorded whose cells these are; they may come from a transplant donor.

This clonotype was seen many times. The rearrangement joins TRBV7-9 to TRBJ1-1, with TRBD1 as a possible D gene (6 bases). Trimming removed 3 bases from V and 4 bases from J, with 15 bases in between. The CDR3 is made up of 15 amino acids. Germline assignment: CDR1 SEHNR and CDR2 FQNEAQ (reference sequence). This CDR3 reads CASSLGRRRGTEAFF. The CDR3 DNA follows: TGTGCCAGCAGCTTGGGACGCCGCAGGGGCACTGAAGCTTTCTTT.

This clonotype showed up many times. The chain combines TRBV29-1 with TRBJ2-4; D unresolved. V shed 0 bases and J shed 8 bases, with 5 bases lying between them. The CDR3 totals 11 residues. The germline V gene has CDR1 SQVTM and CDR2 ANQGSEA. The CDR3 coding sequence is TGCAGCGTTGAAGATTTGGACATTCAGTACTTC. It codes for CSVEDLDIQYF.

Many counts were recorded for this clonotype. This chain's CDR3 is CASSLAEVSYEQYF. In nucleotides, the CDR3 is TGTGCCAGCAGCTTAGCTGAGGTCTCCTACGAGCAGTACTTC. This chain connects TRBV11-3 to TRBJ2-7; D ambiguous. The ends were cut back, 1 base at V and 0 bases at J, with 7 bases in the middle. The CDR3 covers 14 residues. Germline CDR1 SGHNT, CDR2 YENEEA. The full variable domain, completed using reference TRBV11-3 and TRBJ2-7, is EAGVVQSPRYKIIEKKQPVAFWCNPISGHNTLYWYLQNLGQGPELLIRYENEEAVDDSQLPKDRFSAERLKGVDSTLKIQPAELGDSAVYLCASSLAEVSYEQYFGPGTRLTVT.

This clonotype has at least ten counts. The V gene is TRBV6-1, the J gene TRBJ2-1; 7 bases agree with TRBD1. CDR1 is MNHNS, CDR2 SASEGT, per germline. This CDR3 comprises 16 residues. The V segment lost 6 bases and the J segment 4 bases; nucleotides outside the gene matches: 12. CDR3 in amino acids: CASRSQGSGGYNEQFF. For the CDR3, the DNA is TGTGCCAGCAGGAGCCAGGGTTCAGGGGGTTACAATGAGCAGTTCTTC.

This clonotype was seen many times. DNA of the CDR3: TGTGCCAGCAGCTTAGTTTTCGGGCAAGAGACCCAGTACTTC. This codes for CASSLVFGQETQYF. This chain uses TRBV11-2 with TRBJ2-5; the D is unclear. Germline CDR1 and CDR2: SGHAT and FQNNGV. The CDR3 loop spans 14 amino acids. V lost 1 base and J lost 2, with 8 bases in between.

The sample holds many counts of this clonotype. The V call is TRBV5-1, the J call TRBJ1-2, with 7 bases that match TRBD1. V lost 0 bases, J lost 8 bases, and 4 bases stayed unmatched. The CDR3 contains 13 residues. In germline, CDR1 is SGHRS, CDR2 YFSETQ. The CDR3 DNA is TGCGCCAGCAGCTTGGGGGACAGTGGCGGCTACACCTTC. It codes for CASSLGDSGGYTF.

The table lists this clonotype with many counts. The chain recombines TRBV27 with TRBJ1-1, with D possibly TRBD1 on 6 matching bases. This CDR3 is built from 15 residues. V was pared by 7 bases and J by 4 bases, with 19 bases between. Looked up from germline, CDR1 is MNHEY and CDR2 is SMNVEV (reference sequence). As DNA, the CDR3 is TGTGCCAGCAACGGGGGCCGAGGGCCGACCACTGAAGCTTTCTTT. This gives the protein CASNGGRGPTTEAFF.

About this clonotype: The junction shows a germline mismatch at one end, possibly a read error. The chain has TRBV6-2 or TRBV6-3 and TRBJ1-5, with D possibly TRBD1 on 6 matching bases. This CDR3 comprises 13 residues. Germline values: CDR1 MNHEY, CDR2 SVGEGT. CDR3 amino acids: CSSSDGGRQPQHF. CDR3 coding DNA: TGTTCCAGCAGTGATGGGGGGCGGCAGCCCCAGCATTTT.

Ten or more counts support this clonotype. The rearrangement joins TRBV7-9 to TRBJ2-1, with 12 bases matching TRBD2. V gave up 5 bases and J gave up 7 bases; unmatched junction bases: 9. The CDR3 runs 16 residues. Germline values: CDR1 SEHNR, CDR2 FQNEAQ (reference sequence). The CDR3 region has the DNA TGTGCCAGCAGCGGGGGACTAGCGGGCTTCATGAATGAGCAGTTCTTC. It codes for CASSGGLAGFMNEQFF.

This clonotype was recorded at least ten times. The chain employs TRBV3-1 and TRBJ2-5, with 14 positions matching TRBD2. This CDR3 is built from 16 residues. Trimming took 6 bases from V and 5 from J; bases not matched to a gene: 8. CDR1 is LGHDT, CDR2 YNNKEL, per germline (reference sequence). The DNA of the CDR3 is TGTGCCAGCAGTAGGAGACTAGCGGGGGGGCTGGAGACCCAGTACTTC. Residues: CASSRRLAGGLETQYF.

Many counts were recorded for this clonotype. This rearrangement joins TRBV12-3 or TRBV12-4 to TRBJ1-5; 8 nucleotides match TRBD1. The CDR3 runs to 15 residues. V lost 6 bases and J lost 9; bases outside the gene matches: 13. The CDR3 sequence is CASRTGDSPNGPQHF. The DNA for the CDR3 is TGTGCCAGCAGGACAGGGGACAGCCCCAATGGGCCCCAGCATTTT.

About this clonotype: This may be a read error, as it is one base from a much larger clone. CDR3 sequence: CASYRRRSGELFF. For the CDR3, the DNA is TGTGCCAGCTATAGGAGGAGGAGCGGGGAGCTGTTTTTT. V usage is TRBV11-2 and J usage is TRBJ2-2; tentatively, D is TRBD2 (5 bases). The CDR3 sequence is 13 residues long. Germline-derived CDR1 and CDR2 are SGHAT and FQNNGV. With 8 bases removed from V and 7 bases from J, the gap between germline ends came to 14 bases.

This clonotype was recorded at least ten times. The J gene is TRBJ2-7, the V gene TRBV20-1; D not resolved. V was shortened by 6 bases and J by 0 bases, with 15 bases between the two germline ends. This CDR3 has 14 amino acids. The germline gives CDR1 DFQATT, CDR2 SNEGSKA (reference sequence). The CDR3 reads CSAVNNPLSYEQYF. The CDR3, as DNA: TGCAGTGCAGTAAACAACCCTCTCTCCTACGAGCAGTACTTC.

In its sample, this clonotype was seen many times. This chain connects TRBV3-1 to TRBJ2-2, with 9 bases lining up with TRBD1. The CDR3 totals 15 residues. Per the germline V gene, CDR1 is LGHDT and CDR2 is YNNKEL (reference sequence). J was trimmed by 5 bases and V by 4 bases; bases with no gene match: 5. In DNA form, the CDR3 reads TGTGCCAGCAGCCCGGGACAGGGTAGGACCGGGGAGCTGTTTTTT. Protein sequence: CASSPGQGRTGELFF.

This clonotype was counted ten times or more. The chain links TRBV6-1 to TRBJ1-6; no definite D call. V was shortened by 4 bases and J by 7 bases, with 8 bases between the two germline ends. CDR3 length equals 13 residues. CDR1 and CDR2 (germline): MNHNS, SASEGT. The DNA for the CDR3 is TGTGCCAGCAGTGTTTCTCTAAATTCACCCCTCCACTTT. Amino acids: CASSVSLNSPLHF.

This clonotype was counted at least ten times. J is TRBJ2-5 and V is TRBV11-2; perhaps TRBD2 as D (6 bases). V gave up 4 bases and J gave up 5 bases, with 14 bases separating them. Germline V CDR1 and CDR2: SGHAT, FQNNGV. The CDR3 covers 14 residues. The CDR3: CASSSPVEGETQYF. CDR3 DNA sequence: TGTGCCAGCAGCTCCCCTGTGGAGGGGGAGACCCAGTACTTC.

There are many counts of this clonotype. The CDR3 sequence: CASSFRMQGGNSPLHF. CDR3 sequence (DNA): TGTGCCAGCAGCTTTAGGATGCAGGGGGGCAATTCACCCCTCCACTTT. This sequence joins TRBV7-8 and TRBJ1-6; 7 bases match TRBD1. There are 16 residues in the CDR3. The junction had 9 bases not matched to a gene; V was cut back by 3 bases and J by 7 bases. Looked up from germline, CDR1 is SGHVS and CDR2 is FQNEAQ.

Details on this clonotype: A read error may produce the germline difference seen at one junction end. V is TRBV7-8 and J is TRBJ2-1; D could derive from TRBD1 or TRBD2 (6 bases each). Germline CDR1 reads SGHVS; CDR2 reads FQNEAQ. The CDR3 loop spans 16 amino acids. The CDR3 nucleotides are TGTGCCAGCAGCTTAGTGGCAGGGGTGGGCCCGCGGACTACAAACTTC. Protein: CASSLVAGVGPRTTNF. Filled out from reference TRBV7-8 and TRBJ2-1, the complete variable domain reads GAGVSQSPRYKVAKRGQDVALRCDPISGHVSLFWYQQALGQGPEFLTYFQNEAQLDKSGLPSDRFFAERPEGSVSTLKIQRTQQEDSAVYLCASSLVAGVGPRTTNFGPGTRLTVL.

This clonotype was seen a handful of times. The CDR3 nucleotides are TGTGCCAGTATAAGGACAGGGGGCCGGAGGACTGAAGCTTTCTTT. Its protein is CASIRTGGRRTEAFF. This chain connects TRBV19 to TRBJ1-1; 11 nucleotides match TRBD1. The J segment lost 5 bases and the V segment lost 7 bases, leaving 9 bases of the junction unmatched. CDR1 LNHDA and CDR2 SQIVND come from the germline V gene (reference sequence). The CDR3 spans 15 residues.

At least ten counts were recorded for this clonotype. This chain connects TRBV19 to TRBJ1-6; 7 bases are a match to TRBD1. This CDR3 spans 16 amino acids. The J segment lost 6 bases and the V segment lost 5 bases, leaving 10 bases of the junction unmatched. Germline V gene sequence: CDR1 LNHDA, CDR2 SQIVND (reference sequence). In DNA, the CDR3 is TGTGCCAGTAGTCCTCGGCCTCAGGGGGGTAATTCACCCCTCCACTTT. Translated, it gives CASSPRPQGGNSPLHF. The full variable domain, with the rest looked up from reference TRBV19 and TRBJ1-6, is DGGITQSPKYLFRKEGQNVTLSCEQNLNHDAMYWYRQDPGQGLRLIYYSQIVNDFQKGDIAEGYSVSREKKESFPLTVTSAQKNPTAFYLCASSPRPQGGNSPLHFGNGTRLTVT.